Following are 9 T cell receptor beta chains from one sample sequenced in a study of CD8 T cells in Susac syndrome. Random hexamers were used to reverse transcribe roughly 0.5 to 1 ug of RNA. TCRdb analysed the immunoSEQ multiplex PCR reads with MiXCR anew, one entry per CDR3 protein. Among fewer than 60,000 distinct CDR3 sequences, approximately 95% were seen once, and the ten largest hold 0.75%. The sequenced sample consisted of CD8+ T cells from PBMCs. Receptors were obtained from a human donor with Susac syndrome.

The J gene is TRBJ2-5, the V gene TRBV11-2; D is possibly TRBD2 (7 bases). The CDR3 loop spans 15 amino acids. V was trimmed by 5 bases and J by 4 bases, leaving 17 bases between them. CDR1 is SGHAT and CDR2 is FQNNGV in the germline V gene. The CDR3 loop reads CASSHYGGGGETQYF. The CDR3 DNA sequence: TGTGCCAGCAGCCACTACGGGGGCGGGGGAGAGACCCAGTACTTC. The full variable domain, in which reference TRBV11-2 and TRBJ2-5 provide the parts outside the CDR3, is EAGVAQSPRYKIIEKRQSVAFWCNPISGHATLYWYQQILGQGPKLLIQFQNNGVVDDSQLPKDRFSAERLKGVDSTLKIQPAKLEDSAVYLCASSHYGGGGETQYFGPGTRLLVL.

The chain carries TRBV28 and TRBJ2-7; 7 bases fit TRBD2. Germline assignment: CDR1 MDHEN and CDR2 SYDVKM. This CDR3 is 15 amino acids long. Germline trimming cut 5 bases from V and 2 bases from J; bases unmatched to any gene: 9. CDR3 protein: CASSERLAEPYEQYF. DNA of the CDR3: TGTGCCAGCAGTGAAAGACTAGCTGAACCCTACGAGCAGTACTTC.

The J gene is TRBJ2-3, the V gene TRBV19; D could derive from TRBD1 or TRBD2 (5 bases each). V was cut by 8 bases and J by 2 bases, with 14 bases left in between. Looked up from germline, CDR1 is LNHDA and CDR2 is SQIVND (reference sequence). The CDR3 has 14 amino acids. The CDR3 loop reads CASESGRSTDTQYF. CDR3 DNA: TGTGCCAGTGAGTCAGGGAGATCCACAGATACGCAGTATTTT.

The genes are TRBV28 and TRBJ2-7, with 12 nucleotides matching TRBD2. The CDR3 is 17 amino acids. V lost 6 bases and J lost 3; bases outside the gene matches: 12. Germline V lookup: CDR1 MDHEN, CDR2 SYDVKM. The chain's CDR3 is CASSITSGGPRGYEQYF. The DNA of the CDR3 is TGTGCCAGCAGCATCACTAGCGGGGGGCCCAGGGGCTACGAGCAGTACTTC. Looking up the rest from reference TRBV28 and TRBJ2-7 gives the full variable domain: DVKVTQSSRYLVKRTGEKVFLECVQDMDHENMFWYRQDPGLGLRLIYFSYDVKMKEKGDIPEGYSVSREKKERFSLILESASTNQTSMYLCASSITSGGPRGYEQYFGPGTRLTVT.

The chain is built from TRBV30 and TRBJ2-5, with D perhaps matching TRBD1 or TRBD2 (5 bases each). Germline V gene sequence: CDR1 GTSNPN, CDR2 SVGIG (reference sequence). The CDR3 loop spans 12 amino acids. V was pared by 7 bases and J by 5 bases, with 14 bases between. The DNA for the CDR3 is TGTGCCTCCCGGGACCCTGGGGAGACCCAGTACTTC. Its protein is CASRDPGETQYF.

This clonotype has a single count. The gene calls are TRBV9 and TRBJ2-7; D gene ambiguous. Trimming pared 2 bases from V and 2 bases from J, leaving 8 bases between. The CDR3 runs 13 residues. The germline V gene has CDR1 SGDLS and CDR2 YYNGEE. The CDR3 loop is CASSVGTTYEQYF. In DNA, the CDR3 is TGTGCCAGCAGCGTGGGCACCACCTACGAGCAGTACTTC.

The chain uses TRBV20-1 and TRBJ1-5; maybe TRBD1 (5 bases). The CDR3 totals 15 residues. The germline CDR1 and CDR2 sequences are DFQATT and SNEGSKA (reference sequence). With 4 bases removed from V and 1 base from J, the gap between germline ends came to 14 bases. CDR3 nucleotide sequence: TGCAGTGCTACAAACCTGCGGGACAGCAATCAGCCCCAGCATTTT. Residues: CSATNLRDSNQPQHF.

This chain uses TRBV2 with TRBJ2-5, with D unclear. CDR1 and CDR2 (germline): SNHLY, FYNNEI. The V gene lost 6 bases and the J gene lost 5 bases, with 10 bases spanning the gap. The CDR3 spans 12 residues. The chain's CDR3 is CASRSLRETQYF. The CDR3 bases are TGTGCCAGCAGATCCCTTCGGGAGACCCAGTACTTC.

This chain uses TRBV6-1 with TRBJ2-5; the match to TRBD2 covers 8 bases. The CDR3 length is 14 residues. The V gene's germline CDR1 is MNHNS and CDR2 SASEGT. V trimming: 8 bases; J trimming: 1 base; junction bases outside the gene matches: 6. CDR3 nucleotide sequence: TGTGCCAGCGGGAATAGCGGGACCCAAGAGACCCAGTACTTC. Protein: CASGNSGTQETQYF.